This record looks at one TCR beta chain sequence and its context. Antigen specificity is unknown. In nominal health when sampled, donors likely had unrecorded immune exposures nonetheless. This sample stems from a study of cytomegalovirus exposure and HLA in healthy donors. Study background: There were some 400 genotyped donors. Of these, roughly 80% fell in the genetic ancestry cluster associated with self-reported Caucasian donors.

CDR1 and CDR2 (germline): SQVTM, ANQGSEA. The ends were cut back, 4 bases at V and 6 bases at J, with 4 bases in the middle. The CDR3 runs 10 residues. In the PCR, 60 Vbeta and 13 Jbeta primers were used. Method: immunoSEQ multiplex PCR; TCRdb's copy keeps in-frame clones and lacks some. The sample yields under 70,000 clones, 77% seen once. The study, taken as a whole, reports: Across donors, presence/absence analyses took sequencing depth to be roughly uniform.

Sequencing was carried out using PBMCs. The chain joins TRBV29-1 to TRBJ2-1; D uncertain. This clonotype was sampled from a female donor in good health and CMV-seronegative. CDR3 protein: CSVAGNEQFF. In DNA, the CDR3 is TGCAGCGTTGCGGGCAATGAGCAGTTCTTC.